This T cell receptor beta chain was captured in a study of blood T cell repertoires in COVID-19. Across the study: From T cells, B-cell-depleted T cells, or PBMCs came the material, which was cDNA or gDNA.

Either two negative PCRs, clearance, or symptom resolution qualified Cohort 3 donors as recovered. Sequencing was performed with immunoSEQ multiplex PCR; in TCRdb, only in-frame clones are kept and a portion is missing. This sample yields 250,000 to 350,000 clones, of which approximately 88% are seen a single time; around 1% belongs to the top ten. CDR1 is MNHEY and CDR2 is SVGAGI in the germline V gene. The CDR3 totals 14 residues. J was trimmed by 2 bases and V by 7 bases; bases with no gene match: 4. The TCR was taken from a woman in her 30s who had recovered from COVID-19. The chain is built from TRBV6-5 and TRBJ2-5; 10 bases fit TRBD2. Sequencing was performed on PBMCs or T cells enriched from blood (not recorded which). Here the CDR3 DNA reads TGTGCCAGCACCCAAGCGGGGGGGCAAGAGACCCAGTACTTC. Translation: CASTQAGGQETQYF.